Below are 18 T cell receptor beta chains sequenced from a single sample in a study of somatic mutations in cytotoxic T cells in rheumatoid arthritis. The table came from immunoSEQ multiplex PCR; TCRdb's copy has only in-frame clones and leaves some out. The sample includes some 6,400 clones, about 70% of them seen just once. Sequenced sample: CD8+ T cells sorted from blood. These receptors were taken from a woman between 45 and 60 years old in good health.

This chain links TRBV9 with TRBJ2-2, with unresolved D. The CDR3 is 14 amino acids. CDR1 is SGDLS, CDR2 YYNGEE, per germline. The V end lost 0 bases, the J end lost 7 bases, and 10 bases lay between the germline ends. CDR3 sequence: CASSVEYRGGELFF. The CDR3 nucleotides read TGTGCCAGCAGCGTAGAGTACCGAGGCGGGGAGCTGTTTTTT.

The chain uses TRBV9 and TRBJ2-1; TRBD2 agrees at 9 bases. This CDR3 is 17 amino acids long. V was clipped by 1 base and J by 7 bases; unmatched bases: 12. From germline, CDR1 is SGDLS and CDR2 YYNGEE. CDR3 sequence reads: CASSVPLAGGNPNEQFF. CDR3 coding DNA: TGTGCCAGCAGCGTACCTCTGGCGGGGGGGAACCCGAATGAGCAGTTCTTC.

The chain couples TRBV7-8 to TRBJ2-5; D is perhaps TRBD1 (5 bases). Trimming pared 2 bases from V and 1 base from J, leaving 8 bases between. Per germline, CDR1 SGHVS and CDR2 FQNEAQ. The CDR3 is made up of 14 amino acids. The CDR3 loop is CASSLLQGQETQYF. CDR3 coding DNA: TGTGCCAGCAGCTTACTGCAGGGCCAAGAGACCCAGTACTTC.

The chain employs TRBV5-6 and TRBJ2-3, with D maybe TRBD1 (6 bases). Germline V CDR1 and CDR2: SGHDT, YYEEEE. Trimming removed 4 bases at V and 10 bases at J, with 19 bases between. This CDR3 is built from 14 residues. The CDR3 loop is CASSAGAGVRAQYF. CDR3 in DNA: TGTGCCAGCAGCGCCGGGGCAGGGGTTCGGGCGCAGTATTTT. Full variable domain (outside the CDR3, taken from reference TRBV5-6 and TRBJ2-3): DAGVTQSPTHLIKTRGQQVTLRCSPKSGHDTVSWYQQALGQGPQFIFQYYEEEERQRGNFPDRFSGHQFPNYSSELNVNALLLGDSALYLCASSAGAGVRAQYFGPGTRLTVL.

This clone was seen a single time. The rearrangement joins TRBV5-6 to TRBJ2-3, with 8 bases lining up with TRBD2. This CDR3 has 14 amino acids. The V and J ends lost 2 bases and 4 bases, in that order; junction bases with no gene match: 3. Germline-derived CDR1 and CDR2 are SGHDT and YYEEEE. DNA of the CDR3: TGTGCCAGCAGCTTCGGACTAGCAGCAGATACGCAGTATTTT. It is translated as CASSFGLAADTQYF. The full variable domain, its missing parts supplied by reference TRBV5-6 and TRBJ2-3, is DAGVTQSPTHLIKTRGQQVTLRCSPKSGHDTVSWYQQALGQGPQFIFQYYEEEERQRGNFPDRFSGHQFPNYSSELNVNALLLGDSALYLCASSFGLAADTQYFGPGTRLTVL.

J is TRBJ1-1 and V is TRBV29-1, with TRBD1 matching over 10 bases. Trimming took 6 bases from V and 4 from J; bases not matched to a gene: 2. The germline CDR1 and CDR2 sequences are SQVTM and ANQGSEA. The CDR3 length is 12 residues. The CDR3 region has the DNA TGCAGCGTAAGGACAGGGGGCACTGAAGCTTTCTTT. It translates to CSVRTGGTEAFF.

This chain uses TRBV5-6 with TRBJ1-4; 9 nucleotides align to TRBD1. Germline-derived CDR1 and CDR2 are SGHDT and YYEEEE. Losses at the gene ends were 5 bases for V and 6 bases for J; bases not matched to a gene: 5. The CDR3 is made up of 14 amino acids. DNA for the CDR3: TGTGCCAGCAGTCTACAGGGGGCCGATGAAAAACTGTTTTTT. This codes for CASSLQGADEKLFF.

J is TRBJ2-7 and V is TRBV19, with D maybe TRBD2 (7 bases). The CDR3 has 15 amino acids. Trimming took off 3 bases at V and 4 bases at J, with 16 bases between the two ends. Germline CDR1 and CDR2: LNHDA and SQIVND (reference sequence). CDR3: CASSMWGGAMYEQYF. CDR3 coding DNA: TGTGCCAGTAGTATGTGGGGGGGGGCTATGTACGAGCAGTACTTC.

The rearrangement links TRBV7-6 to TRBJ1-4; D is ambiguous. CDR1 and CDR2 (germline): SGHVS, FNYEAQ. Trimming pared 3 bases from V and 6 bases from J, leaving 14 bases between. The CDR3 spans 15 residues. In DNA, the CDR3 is TGTGCCAGCAGCTTTTCCAGAGGCTTTGATGAAAAACTGTTTTTT. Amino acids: CASSFSRGFDEKLFF.

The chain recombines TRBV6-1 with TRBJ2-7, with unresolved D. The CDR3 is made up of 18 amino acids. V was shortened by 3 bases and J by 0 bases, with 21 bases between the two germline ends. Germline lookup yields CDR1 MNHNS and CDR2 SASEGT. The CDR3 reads CASSDWKPHVASSYEQYF. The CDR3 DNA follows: TGTGCCAGCAGTGACTGGAAGCCCCACGTAGCTAGCTCCTACGAGCAGTACTTC.

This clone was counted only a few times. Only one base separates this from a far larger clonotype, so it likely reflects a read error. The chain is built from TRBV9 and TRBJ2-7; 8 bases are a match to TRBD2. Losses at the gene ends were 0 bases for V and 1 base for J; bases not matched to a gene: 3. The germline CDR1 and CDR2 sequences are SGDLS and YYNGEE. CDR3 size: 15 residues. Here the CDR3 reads CASSVVGGGSYEQYF. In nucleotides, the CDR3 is TGTGCCAGCAGCGTAGTCGGGGGGGGGTCCTACGAGCAGTACTTC.

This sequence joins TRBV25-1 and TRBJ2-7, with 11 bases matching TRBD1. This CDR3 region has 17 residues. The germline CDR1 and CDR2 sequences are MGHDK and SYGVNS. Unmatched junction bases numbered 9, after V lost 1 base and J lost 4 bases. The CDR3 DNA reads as TGTGCCAGCAGTGAATTAAGAGGGGGACAGGGGGATTACGAGCAGTACTTC. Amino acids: CASSELRGGQGDYEQYF.

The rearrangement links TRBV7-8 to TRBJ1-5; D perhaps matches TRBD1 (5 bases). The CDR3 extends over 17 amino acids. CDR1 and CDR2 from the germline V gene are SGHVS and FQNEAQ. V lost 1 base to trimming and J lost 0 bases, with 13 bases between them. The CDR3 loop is CASSLGIVRDSNQPQHF. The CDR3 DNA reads TGTGCCAGCAGCTTAGGTATAGTCAGGGATAGCAATCAGCCCCAGCATTTT.

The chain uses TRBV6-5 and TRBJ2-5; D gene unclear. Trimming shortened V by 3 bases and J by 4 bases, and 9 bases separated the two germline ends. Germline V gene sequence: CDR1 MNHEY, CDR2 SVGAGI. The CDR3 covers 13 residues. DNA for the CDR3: TGTGCCAGCAGTTATCCAGGTGGAGAGACCCAGTACTTC. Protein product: CASSYPGGETQYF.

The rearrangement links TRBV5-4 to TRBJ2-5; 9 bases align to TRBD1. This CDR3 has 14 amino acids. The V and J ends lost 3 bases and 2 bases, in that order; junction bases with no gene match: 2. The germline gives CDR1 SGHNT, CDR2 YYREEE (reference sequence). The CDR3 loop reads CASSSGQGQETQYF. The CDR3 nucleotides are TGTGCCAGCAGCTCAGGACAGGGGCAAGAGACCCAGTACTTC.

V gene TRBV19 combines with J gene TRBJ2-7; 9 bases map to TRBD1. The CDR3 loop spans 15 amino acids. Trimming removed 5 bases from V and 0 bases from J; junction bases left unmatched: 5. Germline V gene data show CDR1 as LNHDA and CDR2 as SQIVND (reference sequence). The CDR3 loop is CASSPRTGVSYEQYF. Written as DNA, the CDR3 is TGTGCCAGTAGTCCCCGGACAGGGGTCTCCTACGAGCAGTACTTC.

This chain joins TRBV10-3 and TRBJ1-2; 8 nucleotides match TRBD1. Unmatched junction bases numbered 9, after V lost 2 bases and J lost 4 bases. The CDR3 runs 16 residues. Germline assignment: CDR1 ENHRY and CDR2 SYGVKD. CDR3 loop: CAISENPGGAGYGYTF. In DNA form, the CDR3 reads TGTGCCATCAGTGAGAATCCAGGGGGCGCGGGCTATGGCTACACCTTC.

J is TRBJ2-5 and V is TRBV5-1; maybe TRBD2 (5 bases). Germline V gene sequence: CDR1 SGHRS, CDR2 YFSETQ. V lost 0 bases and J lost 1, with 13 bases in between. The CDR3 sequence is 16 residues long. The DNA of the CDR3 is TGCGCCAGCAGCTTGGTGGCGACTAACCTCCAAGAGACCCAGTACTTC. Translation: CASSLVATNLQETQYF. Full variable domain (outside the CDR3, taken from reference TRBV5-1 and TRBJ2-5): KAGVTQTPRYLIKTRGQQVTLSCSPISGHRSVSWYQQTPGQGLQFLFEYFSETQRNKGNFPGRFSGRQFSNSRSEMNVSTLELGDSALYLCASSLVATNLQETQYFGPGTRLLVL.